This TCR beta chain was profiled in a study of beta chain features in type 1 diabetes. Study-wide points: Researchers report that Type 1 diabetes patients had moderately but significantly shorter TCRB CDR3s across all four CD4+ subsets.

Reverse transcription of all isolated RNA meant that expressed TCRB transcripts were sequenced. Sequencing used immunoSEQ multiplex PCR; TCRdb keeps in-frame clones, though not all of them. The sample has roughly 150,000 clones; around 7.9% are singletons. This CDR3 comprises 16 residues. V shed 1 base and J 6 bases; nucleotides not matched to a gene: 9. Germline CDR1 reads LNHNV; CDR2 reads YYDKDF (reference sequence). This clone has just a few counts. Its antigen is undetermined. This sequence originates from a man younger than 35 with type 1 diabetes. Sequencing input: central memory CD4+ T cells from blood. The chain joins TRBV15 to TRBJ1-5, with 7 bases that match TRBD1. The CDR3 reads CATSRGTGTEIQPQHF. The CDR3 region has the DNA TGTGCCACCAGCAGAGGAACAGGGACAGAAATTCAGCCCCAGCATTTT.